Below, 2 T cell receptor beta chains from the same sample are listed, as sequenced in a study of post-analysis software for immune sequencing data. Their antigens remain unidentified. Sequencing libraries made from TCR beta cDNA carried unique molecular identifiers. TCRdb re-called the PCR reads with MiXCR, one entry per CDR3 protein. The table records approximately 440,000 distinct CDR3 sequences, over 35% of them present only once. The study, taken as a whole, reports: A handful of TRBV segments were significantly more frequent in patients than in controls. TRBV5-6, TRBV5-1 and TRBV20-1 were among these segments.

Sequenced input: blood. The receptors were gathered from a girl aged 10-17 years with multiple sclerosis.

V usage is TRBV20-1 and J usage is TRBJ2-1; no reliable D call. V lost 3 bases and J lost 0, with 9 bases in between. The germline V gene encodes CDR1 DFQATT and CDR2 SNEGSKA (reference sequence). This CDR3 has 14 amino acids. CDR3 DNA sequence: TGCAGTGCTAGGGACGTCAGCTCCTACAATGAGCAGTTCTTC. The encoded protein is CSARDVSSYNEQFF.

This clonotype was observed a handful of times. The gene calls are TRBV25-1 and TRBJ2-5; a weak D match, TRBD2 (6 bases). V gave up 1 base and J gave up 5 bases, with 11 bases separating them. Germline values: CDR1 MGHDK, CDR2 SYGVNS. CDR3 length: 14 amino acids. CDR3: CASSEWGGWETQYF. The CDR3, as DNA: TGTGCCAGCAGTGAATGGGGAGGATGGGAGACCCAGTACTTC. Filled out from reference TRBV25-1 and TRBJ2-5, the complete variable domain reads EADIYQTPRYLVIGTGKKITLECSQTMGHDKMYWYQQDPGMELHLIHYSYGVNSTEKGDLSSESTVSRIRTEHFPLTLESARPSHTSQYLCASSEWGGWETQYFGPGTRLLVL.